This T cell receptor beta chain is drawn from a study of radiation and T cells in renal cell carcinoma. Study context: Nephrectomy followed 15 Gy stereotactic body radiation by 4 weeks. Study-level points and caveats: Top tumor clonotypes rose in blood 2 weeks post-radiation, then contracted. Without pretreatment biopsies, baseline tumor clonotype presence was undetermined.

As for this clone: The target antigen is unknown.

The time point here: baseline pretreatment blood. The treatment: 15 Gy SBRT to primary tumor, nephrectomy 4 weeks later. After SBRT, blood was collected at 2 and 4 weeks, plus baseline. V trimming: 4 bases; J trimming: 6 bases; junction bases outside the gene matches: 6. This CDR3 region has 15 residues. Germline V lookup: CDR1 MNHNS, CDR2 SASEGT. Using immunoSEQ multiplex PCR, the repertoire was profiled, and TCRdb retains in-frame clones only, with some absent. The sample yields 95,000 to 150,000 clones, approximately 82% seen once. The chain uses TRBV6-1 and TRBJ2-2, with 9 bases identical to TRBD2. The material sequenced was blood, taken from a patient whose treatment included radiotherapy and nephrectomy. This sequence was found in a woman aged 60-75 years with renal cell carcinoma. The CDR3 loop reads CASSVIAGVAGELFF. CDR3 sequence (DNA): TGTGCCAGCAGTGTAATAGCGGGAGTGGCCGGGGAGCTGTTTTTT.